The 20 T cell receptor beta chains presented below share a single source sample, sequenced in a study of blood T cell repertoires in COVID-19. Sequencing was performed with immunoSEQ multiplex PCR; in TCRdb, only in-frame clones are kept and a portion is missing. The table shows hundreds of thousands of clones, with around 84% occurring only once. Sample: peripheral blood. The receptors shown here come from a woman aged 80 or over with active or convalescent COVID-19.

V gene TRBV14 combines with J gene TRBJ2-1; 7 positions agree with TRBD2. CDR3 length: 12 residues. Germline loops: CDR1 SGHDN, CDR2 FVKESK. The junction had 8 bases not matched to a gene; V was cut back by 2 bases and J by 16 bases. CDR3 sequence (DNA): TGTGCCAGCAGCCAACAAGGCGGGAGTTTATTCTTC. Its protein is CASSQQGGSLFF. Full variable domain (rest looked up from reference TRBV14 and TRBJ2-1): EAGVTQFPSHSVIEKGQTVTLRCDPISGHDNLYWYRRVMGKEIKFLLHFVKESKQDESGMPNNRFLAERTGGTYSTLKVQPAELEDSGVYFCASSQQGGSLFFGPGTRLTVL.

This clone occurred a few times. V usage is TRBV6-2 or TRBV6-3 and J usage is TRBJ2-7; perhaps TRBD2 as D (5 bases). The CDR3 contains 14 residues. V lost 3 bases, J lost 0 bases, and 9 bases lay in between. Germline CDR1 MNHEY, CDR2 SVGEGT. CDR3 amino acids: CASSYMSGSYEQYF. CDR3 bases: TGTGCCAGCAGTTATATGAGCGGCTCCTACGAGCAGTACTTC.

The CDR3 DNA is TGTGCCAGCAGACCTTTCTCCCTAGCGGGGCGCACAGATACGCAGTATTTT. This translates into CASRPFSLAGRTDTQYF. The chain employs TRBV27 and TRBJ2-3; 9 nucleotides line up with TRBD2. Trimming removed 6 bases from V and 1 base from J; junction bases left unmatched: 11. The CDR3 has 17 residues. CDR1 and CDR2 from the germline V gene are MNHEY and SMNVEV (reference sequence).

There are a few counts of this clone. The CDR3 reads CASSQGELLTLSGNTIYF. The CDR3 DNA reads as TGCGCCAGCAGCCAAGGCGAGCTCCTGACTCTTTCTGGAAACACCATATATTTT. V and J are TRBV4-1 and TRBJ1-3; no definite D call. The CDR3 is 18 residues long. V gave up 1 base and J gave up 1 base, with 17 bases separating them. The germline V gene encodes CDR1 MGHRA and CDR2 YSYEKL.

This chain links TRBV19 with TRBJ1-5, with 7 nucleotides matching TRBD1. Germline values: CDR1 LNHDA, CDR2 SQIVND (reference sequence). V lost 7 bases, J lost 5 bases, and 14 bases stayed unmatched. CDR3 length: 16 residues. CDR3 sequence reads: CASKSRDSAGHQPQHF. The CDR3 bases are TGTGCCAGTAAATCAAGGGACAGTGCAGGACATCAGCCCCAGCATTTT.

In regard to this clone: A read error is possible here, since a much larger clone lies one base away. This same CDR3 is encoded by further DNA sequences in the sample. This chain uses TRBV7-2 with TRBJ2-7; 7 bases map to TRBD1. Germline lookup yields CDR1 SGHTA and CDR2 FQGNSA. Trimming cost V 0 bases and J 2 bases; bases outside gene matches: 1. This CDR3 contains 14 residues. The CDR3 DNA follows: TGTGCCAGCAGCTTAGCGGACAGGACCTACGAGCAGTACTTC. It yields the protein CASSLADRTYEQYF.

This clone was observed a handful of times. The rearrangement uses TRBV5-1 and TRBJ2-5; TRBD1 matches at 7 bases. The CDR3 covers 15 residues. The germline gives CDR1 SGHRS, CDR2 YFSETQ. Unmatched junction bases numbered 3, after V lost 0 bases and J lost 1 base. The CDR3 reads CASSLVGQAQETQYF. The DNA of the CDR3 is TGCGCCAGCAGCTTGGTTGGACAGGCCCAAGAGACCCAGTACTTC.

CDR3: CASSQEGTGRNTIYF. CDR3 coding DNA: TGTGCCAGCAGCCAAGAAGGGACAGGGCGAAACACCATATATTTT. This chain uses TRBV14 with TRBJ1-3; 9 bases fit TRBD1. V dropped 0 bases and J dropped 5; count of bases not matched to a gene: 2. Germline lookup yields CDR1 SGHDN and CDR2 FVKESK. This CDR3 spans 15 amino acids.

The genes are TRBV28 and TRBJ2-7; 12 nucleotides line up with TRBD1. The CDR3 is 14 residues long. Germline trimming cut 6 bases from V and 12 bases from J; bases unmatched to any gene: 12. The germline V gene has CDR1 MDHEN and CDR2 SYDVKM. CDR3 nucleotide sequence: TGTGCCAGCAGCTTTCGGGACAGGGGGCTGTCGTGGTACTTC. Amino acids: CASSFRDRGLSWYF.

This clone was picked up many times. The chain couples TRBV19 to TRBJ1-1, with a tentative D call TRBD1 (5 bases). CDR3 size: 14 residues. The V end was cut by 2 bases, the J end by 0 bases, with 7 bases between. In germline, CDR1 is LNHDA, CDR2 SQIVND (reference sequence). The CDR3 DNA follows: TGTGCCAGTAGTATACAGGGTGTGAACACTGAAGCTTTCTTT. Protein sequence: CASSIQGVNTEAFF.

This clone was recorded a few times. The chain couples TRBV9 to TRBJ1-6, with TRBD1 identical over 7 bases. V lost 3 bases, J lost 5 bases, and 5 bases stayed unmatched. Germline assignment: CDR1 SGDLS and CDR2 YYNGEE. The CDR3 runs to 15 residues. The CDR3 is CASSATGRDNSPLHF. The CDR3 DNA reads TGTGCCAGCAGCGCGACAGGGCGGGATAATTCACCCCTCCACTTT.

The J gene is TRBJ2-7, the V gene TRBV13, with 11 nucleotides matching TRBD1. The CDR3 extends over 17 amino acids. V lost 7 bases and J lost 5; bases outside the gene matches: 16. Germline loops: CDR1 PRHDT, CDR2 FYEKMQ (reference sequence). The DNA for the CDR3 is TGTGCCAGCAACGAAAGAATGGGGACAGGGGGAATCCACGAGCAGTACTTC. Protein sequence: CASNERMGTGGIHEQYF.

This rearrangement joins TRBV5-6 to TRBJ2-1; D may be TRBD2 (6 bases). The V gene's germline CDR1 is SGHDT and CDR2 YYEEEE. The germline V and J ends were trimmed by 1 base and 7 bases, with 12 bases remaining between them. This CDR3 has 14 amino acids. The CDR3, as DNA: TGTGCCAGCAGCTTGTGGGGGGTATTGAATGAGCAGTTCTTC. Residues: CASSLWGVLNEQFF.

The CDR3 here is CASSLALAGAYEQYF. CDR3 DNA sequence: TGTGCCAGCAGCTTAGCCCTAGCGGGAGCCTACGAGCAGTACTTC. The genes are TRBV13 and TRBJ2-7; 10 bases line up with TRBD2. The V gene's germline CDR1 is PRHDT and CDR2 FYEKMQ (reference sequence). After removal of 1 base from V and 2 bases from J, the junction contained 2 bases not matched to a gene. This CDR3 comprises 15 residues.

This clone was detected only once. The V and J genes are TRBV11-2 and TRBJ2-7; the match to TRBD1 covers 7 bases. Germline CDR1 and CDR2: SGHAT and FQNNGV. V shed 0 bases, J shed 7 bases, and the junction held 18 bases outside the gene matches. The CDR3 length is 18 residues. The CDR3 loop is CASSLDARGTRGLNEQYF. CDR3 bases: TGTGCCAGCAGCTTAGATGCCAGGGGCACTAGGGGGCTAAATGAGCAGTACTTC.

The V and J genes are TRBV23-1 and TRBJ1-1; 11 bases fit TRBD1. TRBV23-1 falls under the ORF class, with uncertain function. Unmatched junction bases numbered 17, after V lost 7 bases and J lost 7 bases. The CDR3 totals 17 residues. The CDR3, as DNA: TGCGCCAGCACTCGGAAACCGGGACAGGGGGACAAGGGTGAAGCTTTCTTT. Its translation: CASTRKPGQGDKGEAFF.

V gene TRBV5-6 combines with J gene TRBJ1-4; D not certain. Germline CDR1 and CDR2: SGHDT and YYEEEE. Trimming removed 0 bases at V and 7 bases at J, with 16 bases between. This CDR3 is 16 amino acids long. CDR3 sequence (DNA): TGTGCCAGCAGCTTGGGTACACCAGGATTATCTGAAAAACTGTTTTTT. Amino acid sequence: CASSLGTPGLSEKLFF.

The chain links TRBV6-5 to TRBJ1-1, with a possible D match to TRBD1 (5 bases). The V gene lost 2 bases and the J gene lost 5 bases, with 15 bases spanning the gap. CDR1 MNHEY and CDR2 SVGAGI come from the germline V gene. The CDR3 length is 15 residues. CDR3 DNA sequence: TGTGCCAGCAGTTACGGGGGGAGGACGGATACTGAAGCTTTCTTT. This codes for CASSYGGRTDTEAFF.

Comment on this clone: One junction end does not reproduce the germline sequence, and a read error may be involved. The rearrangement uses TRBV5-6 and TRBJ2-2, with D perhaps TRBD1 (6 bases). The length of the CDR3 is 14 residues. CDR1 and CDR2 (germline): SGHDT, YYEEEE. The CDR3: CASSLDRNTGELFF. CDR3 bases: TGTGCCAGCAGTTTGGACAGGAACACCGGGGAGCTGTTTTTT.

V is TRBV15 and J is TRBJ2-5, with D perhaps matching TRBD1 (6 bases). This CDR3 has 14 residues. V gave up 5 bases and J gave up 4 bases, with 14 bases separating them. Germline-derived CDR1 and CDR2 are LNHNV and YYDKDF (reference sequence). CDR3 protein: CATSFGTGRETQYF. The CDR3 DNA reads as TGTGCCACCAGCTTCGGAACAGGGCGAGAGACCCAGTACTTC.